This T cell receptor beta chain comes out of a study of blood T cell repertoires in COVID-19. Study at large: COVID-19 samples collected from the United States, Italy and Spain covered acute and convalescent phases.

Original handling: Estimation of nucleated cell counts was performed using reference gene primer amplification. Only in-frame clones appear in the TCRdb table, and some are missing; sequencing was by immunoSEQ multiplex PCR. For V, J and clone size, that table is used; D and trimming come from the DNA. The table includes about 56,000 clones, 84% detected once. Sequenced material: peripheral blood. The clonotype comes from a woman of 80 years or more with acute or convalescent COVID-19.

The CDR3 DNA follows: TGTGCCAGCTCGCCGGGACTAGCGGGGTTATCCTACAATGAGCAGTTCTTC. Protein: CASSPGLAGLSYNEQFF. The chain uses TRBV18 and TRBJ2-1; the match to TRBD2 covers 13 bases. V lost 6 bases and J lost 1; bases outside the gene matches: 6. The CDR3 has 17 amino acids. Germline values: CDR1 KGHSH, CDR2 LQKENI.